Below are 17 T cell receptor beta chains sequenced from a single sample in a study of T cell changes during pregnancy in multiple sclerosis. Generated by immunoSEQ multiplex PCR, the TCRdb table keeps only in-frame clones and is missing some. The sample has roughly 40,000 clones; more than 90% are singletons. The sample in question was CD4+ T cells from peripheral blood mononuclear cells, obtained in the second trimester of pregnancy. These receptors were obtained from a female donor in good health, enrolled as a control in a pregnancy study.

The chain uses TRBV29-1 and TRBJ2-2; 12 nucleotides agree with TRBD2. J was trimmed by 0 bases and V by 7 bases; bases with no gene match: 9. CDR3 length: 17 residues. CDR1 and CDR2 (germline): SQVTM, ANQGSEA. CDR3 nucleotide sequence: TGCAGCGCTAGGACTAGCGGGGCGTTCGCGAACACCGGGGAGCTGTTTTTT. Translated: CSARTSGAFANTGELFF.

V is TRBV9 and J is TRBJ2-5; D ambiguous. V was shortened by 0 bases and J by 1 base, with 7 bases between the two germline ends. CDR1 and CDR2 (germline): SGDLS, YYNGEE. The CDR3 spans 14 residues. The CDR3 nucleotides read TGTGCCAGCAGCGTAGCAGTCACCCAAGAGACCCAGTACTTC. Translated: CASSVAVTQETQYF. The full variable domain, rest sourced from reference TRBV9 and TRBJ2-5, is DSGVTQTPKHLITATGQRVTLRCSPRSGDLSVYWYQQSLDQGLQFLIQYYNGEERAKGNILERFSAQQFPDLHSELNLSSLELGDSALYFCASSVAVTQETQYFGPGTRLLVL.

The chain couples TRBV2 to TRBJ2-7; TRBD2 matches 7 bases. The J segment lost 6 bases and the V segment lost 7 bases, leaving 12 bases of the junction unmatched. CDR3 length: 14 residues. Looked up from germline, CDR1 is SNHLY and CDR2 is FYNNEI. The CDR3 here is CASKRSGLVIEQYF. The CDR3 nucleotides read TGTGCCAGCAAAAGATCCGGACTAGTAATCGAGCAGTACTTC.

This chain joins TRBV10-3 and TRBJ1-5; no firm D call. The length of the CDR3 is 14 residues. V lost 4 bases and J lost 7, with 14 bases in between. Germline V gives CDR1 ENHRY, CDR2 SYGVKD. The chain's CDR3 is CAISAGREGQPQHF. CDR3 DNA sequence: TGTGCCATCAGTGCCGGGAGGGAGGGCCAGCCCCAGCATTTT.

This sequence joins TRBV5-6 and TRBJ2-5, with 12 bases matching TRBD2. The CDR3 has 18 amino acids. Germline trimming cut 4 bases from V and 0 bases from J; bases unmatched to any gene: 10. Germline loops: CDR1 SGHDT, CDR2 YYEEEE. In nucleotides, the CDR3 is TGTGCCAGCAGCATAAGACTAGCGGGAGCTAGATACCAAGAGACCCAGTACTTC. Protein product: CASSIRLAGARYQETQYF.

The J gene is TRBJ1-5, the V gene TRBV2; a weak D match, TRBD1 (5 bases). The CDR3 loop spans 13 amino acids. The V and J ends lost 4 bases and 7 bases respectively, with 11 bases between them. In germline, CDR1 is SNHLY, CDR2 FYNNEI. Written as DNA, the CDR3 is TGTGCCAGCAGTGTGGAGGGGCTGCAGCCCCAGCATTTT. Translating gives CASSVEGLQPQHF.

V and J are TRBV27 and TRBJ2-7; no reliable D call. The CDR3 loop spans 15 amino acids. The V end was cut by 6 bases, the J end by 3 bases, with 18 bases between. Germline lookup yields CDR1 MNHEY and CDR2 SMNVEV (reference sequence). The CDR3 spells CASRQRPVSSYEQYF. The CDR3 bases are TGTGCCAGCAGGCAACGACCGGTATCTAGCTACGAGCAGTACTTC.

The chain recombines TRBV18 with TRBJ2-5; D remains ambiguous. The J call may be in error: the DNA end matches TRBJ2-7 better. The germline V gene encodes CDR1 KGHSH and CDR2 LQKENI. CDR3 length equals 13 residues. In DNA form, the CDR3 reads TGTGCCAGCTCCGGCCTAAAGGTGAGCGAGCAGTACTTC. This sequence encodes CASSGLKVSEQYF.

The chain has TRBV12-5 and TRBJ2-7, with D maybe TRBD2 (5 bases). From germline, CDR1 is LGHNT and CDR2 FRNRAP. This CDR3 comprises 13 residues. Trimming took off 6 bases at V and 6 bases at J, with 15 bases between the two ends. The DNA for the CDR3 is TGTGCTAGTGGACCTCCGGGGAGCCTCGAGCAGTACTTC. Translation: CASGPPGSLEQYF.

The chain couples TRBV7-3 to TRBJ2-3; D is undetermined. Trimming left V 3 bases short and J 4 bases short, with 8 bases between. CDR3 length: 13 amino acids. Germline V gene data show CDR1 as SGHTA and CDR2 as FQGTGA. The DNA of the CDR3 is TGTGCCAGCAGCTTTGCAGGCCCAGATACGCAGTATTTT. As protein: CASSFAGPDTQYF.

The chain employs TRBV9 and TRBJ2-7, with 7 bases aligning to TRBD2. The CDR3 has 15 residues. The V gene end was trimmed by 6 bases and the J gene end by 2 bases; junction bases not matched to a gene: 11. In germline, CDR1 is SGDLS, CDR2 YYNGEE. The CDR3 DNA sequence: TGTGCCAGCACCATATCCTGGCGGGGGACCTACGAGCAGTACTTC. This codes for CASTISWRGTYEQYF. The variable domain in full, completed from reference TRBV9 and TRBJ2-7, reads DSGVTQTPKHLITATGQRVTLRCSPRSGDLSVYWYQQSLDQGLQFLIQYYNGEERAKGNILERFSAQQFPDLHSELNLSSLELGDSALYFCASTISWRGTYEQYFGPGTRLTVT.

V gene TRBV12-1 combines with J gene TRBJ1-2; TRBD1 was called by the table and not checked on the DNA. TRBV12-1 is assigned pseudogene status. The CDR3 covers 13 residues. The CDR3 loop is CASRGQPAYGYTF. The CDR3 DNA is TGTGCCAGCCGAGGACAGCCAGCCTATGGCTACACCTTC.

J is TRBJ1-2 and V is TRBV7-2, with TRBD1 matching 7 bases. V gave up 5 bases and J gave up 8 bases; unmatched junction bases: 17. Germline CDR1 reads SGHTA; CDR2 reads FQGNSA. CDR3 size: 16 residues. The CDR3 sequence is CASSPGGGRGSGGYTF. The CDR3 DNA follows: TGTGCCAGCAGCCCCGGGGGGGGCAGGGGGTCGGGGGGCTACACCTTC.

The chain uses TRBV5-1 and TRBJ2-1; 8 bases line up with TRBD2. J lost 0 bases, V lost 4 bases, and 9 bases had no gene match. This CDR3 has 17 amino acids. Germline CDR1 and CDR2: SGHRS and YFSETQ. The CDR3 reads CASSPSAGGASYNEQFF. In DNA, the CDR3 is TGCGCCAGCAGCCCCTCAGCCGGGGGGGCCTCCTACAATGAGCAGTTCTTC.

This chain's CDR3 is CASSFLLAEKLFF. The CDR3 nucleotides read TGTGCCAGCAGCTTTCTGTTAGCTGAAAAACTGTTTTTT. This rearrangement joins TRBV7-2 to TRBJ1-4, with unresolved D. The CDR3 runs to 13 residues. The V gene lost 3 bases and the J gene lost 7 bases, with 9 bases spanning the gap. The germline gives CDR1 SGHTA, CDR2 FQGNSA.

This clone was seen just once. The chain combines TRBV4-2 with TRBJ2-5; D not resolved. With 4 bases removed from V and 4 bases from J, the gap between germline ends came to 10 bases. In germline, CDR1 is LGHNA, CDR2 YNFKEQ. This CDR3 has 13 amino acids. As DNA, the CDR3 is TGTGCCAGCAGCCCCGCGGCGAGAGAGACCCAGTACTTC. Amino acids: CASSPAARETQYF.

V is TRBV27 and J is TRBJ2-7; 7 positions match TRBD1. Trimming took 5 bases from V and 6 from J; bases not matched to a gene: 16. The germline CDR1 and CDR2 sequences are MNHEY and SMNVEV (reference sequence). The CDR3 spans 16 residues. The CDR3 nucleotides are TGTGCCAGCAGTCCCCGGGACAGCAAGAACAAGGGCGAGCAGTACTTC. This codes for CASSPRDSKNKGEQYF.